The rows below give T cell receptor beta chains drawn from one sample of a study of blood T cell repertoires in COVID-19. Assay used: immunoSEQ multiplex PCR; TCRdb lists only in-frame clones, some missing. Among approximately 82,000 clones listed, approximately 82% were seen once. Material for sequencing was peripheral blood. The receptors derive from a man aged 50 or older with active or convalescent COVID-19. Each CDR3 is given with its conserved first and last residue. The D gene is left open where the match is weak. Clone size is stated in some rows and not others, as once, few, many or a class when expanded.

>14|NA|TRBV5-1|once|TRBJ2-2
TGCGCCAGCACTCTTGGAACAGTTGACGGGGAGCTGTTTTTT
CASTLGTVDGELFF
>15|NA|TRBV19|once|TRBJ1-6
TGTGCCAGCCTACAGGCCGCCTGGGGTAATTCACCCCTCCACTTT
CASLQAAWGNSPLHF
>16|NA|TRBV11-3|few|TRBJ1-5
TGTGCCAGCAGCTTATGCAGGGGAGGGTTTGGACAGCCCCAGCATTTT
CASSLCRGGFGQPQHF
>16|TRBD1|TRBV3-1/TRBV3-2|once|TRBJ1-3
TGTGCCAGCAGCCAAAATGACAGGGGCTCTGGAAACACCATATATTTT
CASSQNDRGSGNTIYF
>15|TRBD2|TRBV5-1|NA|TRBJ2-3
TGCGCCAGCGGATCCAGCGGGGGGGCCACAGATACGCAGTATTTT
CASGSSGGATDTQYF
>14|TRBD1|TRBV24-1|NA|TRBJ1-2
TGTGCCACCAGTGATTCCGGGACAGGGTATGGCTACACCTTC
CATSDSGTGYGYTF
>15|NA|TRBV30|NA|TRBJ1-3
TGTGCCTGGAGTGCTCGACAGTACTCTGGAAACACCATATATTTT
CAWSARQYSGNTIYF
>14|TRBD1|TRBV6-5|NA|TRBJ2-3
TGTGCCAGCAGTATCCGACAGGGGAAAGATACGCAGTATTTT
CASSIRQGKDTQYF
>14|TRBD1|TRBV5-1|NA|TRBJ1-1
TGCGCCAGCAGCTTTACAGGGGTCTTCGATGAAGCTTTCTTT
CASSFTGVFDEAFF
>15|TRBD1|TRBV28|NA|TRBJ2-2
TGTGCCAGCAGCCGGGGACAGGTTAGCAACGGGGAGCTGTTTTTT
CASSRGQVSNGELFF
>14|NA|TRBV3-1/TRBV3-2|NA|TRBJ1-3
TGTGCCAGCAGCCAAGCCATCTCTGGAAACACCATATATTTT
CASSQAISGNTIYF
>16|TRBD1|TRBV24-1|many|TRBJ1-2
TGTGCCACCAGTGGTGTACAGGGGACGAAAAACTATGGCTACACCTTC
CATSGVQGTKNYGYTF
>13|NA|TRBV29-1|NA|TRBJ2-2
TGCAGCGTTACTAAATCGAACACCGGGGAGCTGTTTTTT
CSVTKSNTGELFF
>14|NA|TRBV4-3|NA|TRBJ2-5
TGCGCCAGCAGCCGTGGGGGGGCATCAGAGACCCAGTACTTC
CASSRGGASETQYF
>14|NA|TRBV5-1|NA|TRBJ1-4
TGCGCCAGCAGCTTGGACAGACCTAATGAAAAACTGTTTTTT
CASSLDRPNEKLFF
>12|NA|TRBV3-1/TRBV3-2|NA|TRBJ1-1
TGTGCCAGCAGCCAAGAGGCCACTGAAGCTTTCTTT
CASSQEATEAFF
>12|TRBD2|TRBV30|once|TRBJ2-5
TGTGCCTGGACTAGCGGCCAAGAGACCCAGTACTTC
CAWTSGQETQYF
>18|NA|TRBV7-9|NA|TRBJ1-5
TGTGCCAGCAGCTTAGGACCGGGAGAAGGGTCTAGCAATCAGCCCCAGCATTTT
CASSLGPGEGSSNQPQHF
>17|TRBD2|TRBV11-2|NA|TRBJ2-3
TGTGCCAGCAGCTCCCTCGTAGCGGGGGGGAGCACAGATACGCAGTATTTT
CASSSLVAGGSTDTQYF
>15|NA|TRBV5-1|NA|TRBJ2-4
TGCGCCAGCAGCAAAAACACCATAGCCAAAAACATTCAGTACTTC
CASSKNTIAKNIQYF
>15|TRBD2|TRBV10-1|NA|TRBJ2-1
TGCGCCAGCAGCCCTAGCGGGGGGTCCCACAATGAGCAGTTCTTC
CASSPSGGSHNEQFF
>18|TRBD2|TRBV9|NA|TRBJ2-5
TGTGCCAGCAGCGTCCTTCCTGGGGCGGGGGGAGACCAAGAGACCCAGTACTTC
CASSVLPGAGGDQETQYF
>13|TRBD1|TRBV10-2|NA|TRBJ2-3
TGCGCCAGCAATCAGGGGGGCACAGATACGCAGTATTTT
CASNQGGTDTQYF
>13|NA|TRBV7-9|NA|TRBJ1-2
TGTGCCAGCAGCTTAGAGAGGGACTTTGGCTACACCTTC
CASSLERDFGYTF
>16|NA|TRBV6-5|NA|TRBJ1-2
TGTGCCAGCAGTTACTCGCGGGGAACGACCGGTGGTGGCTACACCTTC
CASSYSRGTTGGGYTF
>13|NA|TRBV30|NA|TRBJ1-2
TGTGCCTGGAGTGCCAGGCCTCCGGTTGGCTACACCTTC
CAWSARPPVGYTF
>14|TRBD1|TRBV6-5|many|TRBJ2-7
TGTGCCAGCAGTTTCGGGACAGGGACCTACGAGCAGTACTTC
CASSFGTGTYEQYF
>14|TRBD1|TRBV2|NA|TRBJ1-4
TGTGCCAGCAGGGCCGGGACAGGAGGTGAAAAACTGTTTTTT
CASRAGTGGEKLFF
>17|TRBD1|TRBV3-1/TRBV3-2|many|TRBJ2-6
TGTGCCAGCAGCCTTCCGGGACAGGTCTCTGGGGCCAACGTCCTGACTTTC
CASSLPGQVSGANVLTF
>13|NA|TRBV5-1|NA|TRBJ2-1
TGCGCCAGCAGCTTAAACTACGGGGATGAGCAGTTCTTC
CASSLNYGDEQFF
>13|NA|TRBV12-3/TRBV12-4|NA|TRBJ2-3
TGTGCCAGCCGCTGGGTGGGGGCTTGGACGCAGTATTTT
CASRWVGAWTQYF
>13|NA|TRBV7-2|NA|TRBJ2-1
TGTGCCAGCAGCTTAGTGGACAGCTTTGAGCAGTTCTTC
CASSLVDSFEQFF
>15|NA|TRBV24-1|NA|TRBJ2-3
TGTGCCACCAGTGATTTGAGGGGGGGGACAGATACGCAGTATTTT
CATSDLRGGTDTQYF
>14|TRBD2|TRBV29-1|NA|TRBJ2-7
TGCAGCGTTGAACTAGCGGGGGGATTCGACGAGCAGTACTTC
CSVELAGGFDEQYF
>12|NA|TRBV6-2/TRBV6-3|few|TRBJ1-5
TGTGCCAGCAGTAAGGAGGGCGGGCCCCAGCATTTT
CASSKEGGPQHF
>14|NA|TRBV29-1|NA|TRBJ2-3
TGCAGCGTTGAAGGGCAGGTCATCACAGATACGCAGTATTTT
CSVEGQVITDTQYF
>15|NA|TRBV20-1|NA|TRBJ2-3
TGCAGTGCTAGTCTAGCAATGGGAGGAACAGATACGCAGTATTTT
CSASLAMGGTDTQYF
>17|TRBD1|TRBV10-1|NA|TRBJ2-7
TGCGCCAGCAGGCCCCTAGAGGAGTCCAGGGGGCTAAACGAGCAGTACTTC
CASRPLEESRGLNEQYF
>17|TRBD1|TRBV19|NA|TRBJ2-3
TGTGCCAGTAGTGCAGACAGGGGGCGGGTTGGCACAGATACGCAGTATTTT
CASSADRGRVGTDTQYF
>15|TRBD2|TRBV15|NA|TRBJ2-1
TGTGCCACCAGCCGCAGCGGGGACCTAGGGAATGAGCAGTTCTTC
CATSRSGDLGNEQFF
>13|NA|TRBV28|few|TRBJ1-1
TGTGCCAGCAGTTTACAGGGCCGGACTGAAGCTTTCTTT
CASSLQGRTEAFF
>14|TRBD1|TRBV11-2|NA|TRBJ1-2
TGTGCCAGCAGCTTAGGACAGGGGCTGAGTGGCTACACCTTC
CASSLGQGLSGYTF
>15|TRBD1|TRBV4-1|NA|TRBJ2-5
TGCGCCAGCAGCCACAGGGACAGGGAGCAAGAGACCCAGTACTTC
CASSHRDREQETQYF
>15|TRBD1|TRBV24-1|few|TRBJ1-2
TGTGCCACCGCCGGGACAGGGGAGGGTGACTATGGCTACACCTTC
CATAGTGEGDYGYTF
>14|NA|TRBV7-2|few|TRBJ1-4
TGTGCCAGCAGCCCATTCGGGTCGAATGAAAAACTGTTTTTT
CASSPFGSNEKLFF
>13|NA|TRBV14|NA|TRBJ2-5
TGTGCCAGCAGCCTTGGACTGCAAGAGACCCAGTACTTC
CASSLGLQETQYF
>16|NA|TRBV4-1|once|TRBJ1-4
TGCGCCAGCAGCCTAAACGGACAGCCAACTAATGAAAAACTGTTTTTT
CASSLNGQPTNEKLFF
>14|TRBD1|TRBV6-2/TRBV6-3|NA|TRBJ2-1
TGTGCCAGCAGTCTGACAGGGGTGTACAATGAGCAGTTCTTC
CASSLTGVYNEQFF
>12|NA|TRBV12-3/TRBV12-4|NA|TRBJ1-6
TGTGCCAGCAGTGTCAGATATTCACCCCTCCACTTT
CASSVRYSPLHF
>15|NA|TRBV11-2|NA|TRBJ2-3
TGTGCCAGCAGCTTAGAGGTCAGGAGCACAGATACGCAGTATTTT
CASSLEVRSTDTQYF
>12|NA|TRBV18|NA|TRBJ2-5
TGTGCCAGCTCCCCCTACCAAGAGACCCAGTACTTC
CASSPYQETQYF
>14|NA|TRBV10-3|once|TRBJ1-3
TGTGCCATACAAGGACAGCACTCTGGAAACACCATATATTTT
CAIQGQHSGNTIYF
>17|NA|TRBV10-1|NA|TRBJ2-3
TGCGCCAGCAGTGAGCCTGGGACTGGTATGTCCACAGATACGCAGTATTTT
CASSEPGTGMSTDTQYF
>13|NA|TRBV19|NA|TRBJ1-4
TGTGCCAGTAGTCTTGCAACTAATGAAAAACTGTTTTTT
CASSLATNEKLFF
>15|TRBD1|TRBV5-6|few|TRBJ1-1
TGTGCCAGCAGCCCCGGACAGGGAATGAACACTGAAGCTTTCTTT
CASSPGQGMNTEAFF